These 13 T cell receptor beta chains share one sample of origin, sequenced in a study of Ad26.COV2.S vaccination and SARS-CoV-2 variants. Regarding treatment: approximately 18 received Ad26.COV2.S at low or high dose, single or two shots; several received placebo; per-sample allocation not given. Each sample was drawn 63 days after the first injection (of vaccine or placebo). Repertoires were generated with immunoSEQ multiplex PCR, while TCRdb's copy carries only in-frame clones and drops some. The sample shows 250,000 or so clones, roughly 87% of them seen only once. Sequencing used peripheral blood, obtained in a trial of Ad26.COV2.S vaccine versus placebo. Source of these receptors: a person aged 18-60 years who received the Ad26.COV2.S COVID-19 vaccine or a placebo.

At least ten counts were recorded for this clone. The rearrangement links TRBV2 to TRBJ2-7, with D perhaps matching TRBD1 (6 bases). Per the germline V gene, CDR1 is SNHLY and CDR2 is FYNNEI. The CDR3 spans 12 residues. Deletions cut 6 bases from V and 6 bases from J, with 12 bases between. CDR3 nucleotide sequence: TGTGCCAGCAGCCCCCGAGGGGGCGAGCAGTACGTC. Protein sequence: CASSPRGGEQYV.

V and J are TRBV3-1 (or the pseudogene TRBV3-2) and TRBJ1-1; no reliable D call. Germline lookup yields CDR1 LGHDT and CDR2 YNNKEL (reference sequence). The CDR3 length is 11 residues. V was clipped by 8 bases and J by 2 bases, with 6 bases between them. CDR3 loop: CASGTNTEAFF. The CDR3, as DNA: TGTGCCAGCGGAACAAACACTGAAGCTTTCTTT.

This clone came up a few times. The chain carries TRBV5-4 and TRBJ2-7, with 7 positions matching TRBD1. After removal of 4 bases from V and 5 bases from J, the junction contained 12 bases not matched to a gene. CDR3 length: 15 residues. CDR1 and CDR2 from the germline V gene are SGHNT and YYREEE (reference sequence). CDR3 sequence reads: CASSPGTEDQDEQYV. CDR3 in DNA: TGTGCCAGCAGCCCCGGGACAGAGGATCAGGACGAGCAGTACGTC.

The chain uses TRBV19 and TRBJ1-6; 10 bases line up with TRBD1. J was trimmed by 9 bases and V by 7 bases; bases with no gene match: 9. The germline V gene has CDR1 LNHDA and CDR2 SQIVND (reference sequence). The CDR3 contains 15 residues. CDR3 sequence (DNA): TGTGCCAGTACCGCAGACAGGGGGCTAGGTTCACCCCTCCACTTT. It encodes CASTADRGLGSPLHF.

This clone came up a few times. The rearrangement uses TRBV5-6 and TRBJ2-5, with a possible D match to TRBD1 (5 bases). The CDR3 has 14 residues. Trimming left V 0 bases short and J 1 base short, with 7 bases between. Germline V gives CDR1 SGHDT, CDR2 YYEEEE. CDR3 bases: TGTGCCAGCAGCTTGGGACAGCTCCAAGAGACCCAGTACTTC. Translating it yields CASSLGQLQETQYF. Full variable domain (outside the CDR3, taken from reference TRBV5-6 and TRBJ2-5): DAGVTQSPTHLIKTRGQQVTLRCSPKSGHDTVSWYQQALGQGPQFIFQYYEEEERQRGNFPDRFSGHQFPNYSSELNVNALLLGDSALYLCASSLGQLQETQYFGPGTRLLVL.

The chain couples TRBV29-1 to TRBJ2-5; 8 positions match TRBD1. This CDR3 is 15 amino acids long. The germline V gene encodes CDR1 SQVTM and CDR2 ANQGSEA. Trimming removed 6 bases from V and 0 bases from J; junction bases left unmatched: 9. CDR3 in amino acids: CSVGGTGSYQETQYF. CDR3 sequence (DNA): TGCAGCGTCGGTGGGACAGGATCGTACCAAGAGACCCAGTACTTC.

The rearrangement joins TRBV30 to TRBJ2-6; 10 positions match TRBD1. Germline values: CDR1 GTSNPN, CDR2 SVGIG (reference sequence). The J segment lost 2 bases and the V segment lost 5 bases, leaving 12 bases of the junction unmatched. This CDR3 has 18 residues. The CDR3 DNA is TGTGCCTGGGTAAATCCGGGACAGGGGATGGCTGGGGCCAACGTCCTGACTTTC. Its protein product is CAWVNPGQGMAGANVLTF. Filled out from reference TRBV30 and TRBJ2-6, the complete variable domain reads SQTIHQWPATLVQPVGSPLSLECTVEGTSNPNLYWYRQAAGRGLQLLFYSVGIGQISSEVPQNLSASRPQDRQFILSSKKLLLSDSGFYLCAWVNPGQGMAGANVLTFGAGSRLTVL.

The chain employs TRBV5-6 and TRBJ1-4, with unresolved D. V lost 0 bases and J lost 4, with 4 bases in between. The CDR3 runs to 13 residues. The germline V gene encodes CDR1 SGHDT and CDR2 YYEEEE. The CDR3 loop reads CASSLVGNEKLFF. The DNA for the CDR3 is TGTGCCAGCAGCTTGGTGGGTAATGAAAAACTGTTTTTT.

The chain combines TRBV6-5 with TRBJ2-3, with D unclear. CDR3 length: 14 residues. Trimming removed 2 bases at V and 8 bases at J, with 14 bases between. Germline CDR1 reads MNHEY; CDR2 reads SVGAGI. CDR3: CASSYSGVAPTQYF. CDR3 nucleotide sequence: TGTGCCAGCAGTTACAGTGGAGTGGCCCCTACGCAGTATTTT.

The genes are TRBV9 and TRBJ1-1; D gene unclear. The germline V and J ends were trimmed by 0 bases and 0 bases, with 6 bases remaining between them. Looked up from germline, CDR1 is SGDLS and CDR2 is YYNGEE. CDR3 length: 14 residues. CDR3: CASSVDPVNTEAFF. The CDR3 nucleotides are TGTGCCAGCAGCGTAGATCCGGTGAACACTGAAGCTTTCTTT. The whole variable domain, filled in from reference TRBV9 and TRBJ1-1, reads DSGVTQTPKHLITATGQRVTLRCSPRSGDLSVYWYQQSLDQGLQFLIQYYNGEERAKGNILERFSAQQFPDLHSELNLSSLELGDSALYFCASSVDPVNTEAFFGQGTRLTVV.

This clone was seen a handful of times. This chain joins TRBV3-1 (or the pseudogene TRBV3-2) and TRBJ1-6; tentative D call: TRBD1 (5 bases). The CDR3 consists of 14 residues. The germline V gene has CDR1 LGHDT and CDR2 YNNKEL (reference sequence). Between the trimmed V and J ends, which lost 0 bases and 10 bases, there was a span of 10 bases. In DNA, the CDR3 is TGTGCCAGCAGCCAAGATTGGGGGGAGTCACCCCTCCACTTT. Translation gives CASSQDWGESPLHF.

This chain connects TRBV2 to TRBJ1-2; D is ambiguous. Germline lookup yields CDR1 SNHLY and CDR2 FYNNEI. The CDR3 covers 11 residues. V dropped 8 bases and J dropped 6 bases, with 10 bases sitting between them. The CDR3 is CASAPADGYTF. CDR3 in DNA: TGTGCCAGCGCGCCAGCCGATGGCTACACCTTC.

V gene TRBV19 combines with J gene TRBJ1-5; 10 bases match TRBD1. Trimming cost V 5 bases and J 7 bases; bases outside gene matches: 8. This CDR3 is built from 15 residues. Germline V gene lookup returns CDR1 LNHDA and CDR2 SQIVND (reference sequence). The CDR3 region has the DNA TGTGCCAGTAGTCAATCGGACAGGGGGAGCCAGCCCCAGCATTTT. As protein: CASSQSDRGSQPQHF.